This TCR beta chain was found in a study of CD8 T cells in ankylosing spondylitis. Ten or more counts support this clonotype. MiXCR, run by TCRdb on the 5' RACE reads, gives a single entry per CDR3 protein. The data contain fewer than 250,000 distinct CDR3 sequences, 10% of them seen just once; the ten biggest clones take up 2.6%. The ends lost 2 bases at V and 3 bases at J; junction bases unmatched: 5. CDR3 length equals 15 residues. CDR1 SGHVS and CDR2 FNYEAQ come from the germline V gene. The TCR sequence derives from a male donor with ankylosing spondylitis or in good health (not recorded which). The specimen sequenced was blood, either unsorted or a sorted T cell fraction (not recorded which). The chain joins TRBV7-6 to TRBJ2-7; 9 bases align to TRBD1. The CDR3 DNA reads as TGTGCCAGCAGCTTAAGTACAGGGGGCGTCTACGAGCAGTACTTC. This gives the protein CASSLSTGGVYEQYF.